This T cell receptor (beta chain) was sequenced in a study of T-cell reconstitution after alpha-beta-depleted transplantation in children. This CDR3 has 15 residues. Per germline, CDR1 SEHNR and CDR2 FQNEAQ (reference sequence). The V and J ends lost 4 bases and 4 bases respectively, with 13 bases between them. This clonotype was found a few times. What it recognizes is unknown. The TCRbeta library incorporated unique molecular identifiers. TCRdb re-called the PCR reads with MiXCR, one entry per CDR3 protein. The data show a few hundred thousand distinct CDR3 sequences, 10% to 15% seen once. Notes on the study in general: Reportedly, roughly two months post-transplant, alpha-beta T cells arose from several hundred expanded graft clones.

Here the sequenced sample was PBMCs, mostly from graft donor cells, taken 360 days after TCRalphabeta/CD19-depleted stem cell transplant. The TCR was taken from a male patient younger than 18 who had a stem cell transplant for acute myeloid leukemia, so the T cells may come from the graft donor. The chain joins TRBV7-9 to TRBJ2-2; D remains ambiguous. CDR3 region: CASSSKELLTGELFF. CDR3 DNA: TGTGCCAGCAGCTCAAAGGAACTACTCACCGGGGAGCTGTTTTTT.